This T cell receptor (beta chain) was captured in a study of OX40 agonist ivuxolimab in advanced cancers. General observations from the study: Expanded clones belonging to CD8+ T cells outnumbered, on average, those of CD4+.

To note about this clone: Its antigen is unidentified.

Germline trimming cut 4 bases from V and 6 bases from J; bases unmatched to any gene: 12. Per germline, CDR1 MNHEY and CDR2 SVGAGI. CDR3 length equals 16 residues. The table came from immunoSEQ multiplex PCR; TCRdb's copy has only in-frame clones and leaves some out. The sample lists roughly 70,000 clones; 70% to 90% were seen once. V gene TRBV6-5 combines with J gene TRBJ1-1; 9 nucleotides line up with TRBD1. This TCR was sampled from an adult with an advanced solid tumor such as melanoma, head and neck, liver or kidney cancer. The sequencing used CD4+ or CD8+ T cells sorted from blood, collected in a trial of the OX40 agonist ivuxolimab. For the CDR3, the DNA is TGTGCCAGCAGTTCATCCGGGACAGGGAGGGGAGCTGAAGCTTTCTTT. It translates to CASSSSGTGRGAEAFF.